This T cell receptor beta chain stems from a study of T cell repertoires and HLA-DP antigens. Overall study context: Transduced HeLa cells presented HLA-DP to CD4+ T cells. Donor ages ranged from 18-to-29 to 60-to-69; a couple of men, one woman. Average DNA input: roughly 0.2 ug for CD137+CD4+ sorts, around 1,200 ng pre-culture.

Concerning this clone: Its antigen is unidentified.

Trimming removed 6 bases from V and 4 bases from J; junction bases left unmatched: 2. Germline CDR1 is SQVTM and CDR2 is ANQGSEA. This CDR3 spans 12 amino acids. Amplification used primers for 54 TRBV and 13 TRBJ segments. Clones were read by immunoSEQ multiplex PCR, and TCRdb kept only the in-frame ones, dropping some. The repertoire consists of almost 90,000 clones, with about 89% occurring once and the leading ten covering around 1.7%. The chain links TRBV29-1 to TRBJ2-3, with 9 bases identical to TRBD1. The sequencing sample was made of CD4+ T cells from PBMCs. The TCR was taken from a middle-aged man in good health and CMV-seronegative. DNA for the CDR3: TGCAGCGTCACAGGGGGCGCAGATACGCAGTATTTT. Encoded protein: CSVTGGADTQYF.